This TCR beta chain was obtained from a study of regulatory T cells in long-lasting Graves disease. Overall study context: Positive TSH receptor antibodies alongside over 5 years of antithyroid drugs were what marked Graves' disease as persistent. Regarding the study as a whole: Persistent Graves' patients showed a TCR diversity that was lower than that of newly diagnosed ones.

Building of the TCR beta libraries involved iRepertoire HTBI primers and Arm-PCR of CDR3 regions. TCRdb ran MiXCR on the multiplex PCR reads and lists one entry per CDR3 protein. The sample includes 400,000 to 600,000 distinct CDR3 sequences, about 22% of them seen just once. Germline V gene data show CDR1 as SGHAT and CDR2 as FQNNGV. There are 15 residues in the CDR3. V was clipped by 3 bases and J by 6 bases; unmatched bases: 3. Time point noted: persistent/refractory GD, antithyroid drugs over 5 years with positive TRAb. Generation of the TCR library employed RNA extracted from PBMCs. In its sample, this clonotype was seen many times. Its antigen is unknown.

V gene TRBV11-2 combines with J gene TRBJ1-5; 12 bases map to TRBD1. This sequence originates from a female donor with Graves disease. Sequences were derived from peripheral blood mononuclear cells (PBMCs), sampled when the disease was refractory, from a patient treated with antithyroid drugs. CDR3 DNA sequence: TGTGCCAGCAGCTTGGGGACAGGGGGCCCTCAGCCCCAGCATTTT. This gives the protein CASSLGTGGPQPQHF.